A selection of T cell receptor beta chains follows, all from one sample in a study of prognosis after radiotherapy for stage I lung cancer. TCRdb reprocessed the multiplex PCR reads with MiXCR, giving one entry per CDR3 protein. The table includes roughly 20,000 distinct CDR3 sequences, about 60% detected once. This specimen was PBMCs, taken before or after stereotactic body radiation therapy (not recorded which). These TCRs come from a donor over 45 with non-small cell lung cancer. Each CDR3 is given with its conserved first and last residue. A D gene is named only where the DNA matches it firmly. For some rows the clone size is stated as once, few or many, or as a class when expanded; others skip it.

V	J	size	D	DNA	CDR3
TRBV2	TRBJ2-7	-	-	TGTGCCAGCGGTGAATGGACATACTCCTACGAGCAATACTTC	CASGEWTYSYEQYF
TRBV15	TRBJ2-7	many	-	TGTGCCACCAGCAGAGACCCCGGAACCTACGAGCAGTACTTC	CATSRDPGTYEQYF
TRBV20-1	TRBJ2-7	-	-	TGCATTGCTAGAGGGTACAGATCCTACGAGCAGTACTTC	CIARGYRSYEQYF
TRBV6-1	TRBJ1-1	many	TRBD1	TGTGCCAGCAGCCTCCAGGGGGCTACTGAAGCTTTCTTT	CASSLQGATEAFF
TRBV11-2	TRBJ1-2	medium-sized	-	TGTGCCAGCAGCTCCCCCTCGAGGGCTGGCTACACCTTC	CASSSPSRAGYTF
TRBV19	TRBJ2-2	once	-	TGTGCCAGCAGCTTAACGGATTTTGGGGAGCTGTTTTTT	CASSLTDFGELFF
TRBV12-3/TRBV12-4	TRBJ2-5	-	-	TGTGCCAGCAGTAGAGCAGGGAGAGAGACCCAGTACTTC	CASSRAGRETQYF
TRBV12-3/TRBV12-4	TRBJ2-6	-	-	TGTGCCATCATTGGCGGGGCAACCCCTGGGGCCAACGTCCTGACTTTC	CAIIGGATPGANVLTF
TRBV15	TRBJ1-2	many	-	TGTGCCACCAGCAGAGATCGAGCAGGGCCCGGCTACACCTTC	CATSRDRAGPGYTF
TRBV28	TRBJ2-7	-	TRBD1	TGTGCCAGCAGTGTCCCGGGGACAGGGGACTACGAGCAGTACTTC	CASSVPGTGDYEQYF
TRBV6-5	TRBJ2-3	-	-	TGTGCCAGCAGTTACTCGAGCTGGACAGAGAATACGCAGTATTTT	CASSYSSWTENTQYF
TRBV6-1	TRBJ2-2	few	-	TGTGCCAGCAGTGAAGAGGCAGGGGATCCCGGGGAGCTGTTTTTT	CASSEEAGDPGELFF
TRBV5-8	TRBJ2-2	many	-	TGTGCCAGCAGCTTGGTCGTGTTCGGGGAGCTGTTTTTT	CASSLVVFGELFF
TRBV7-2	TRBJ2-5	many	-	TGTGCCAGCAGCTTACGGACGGACCCTCAAGAGACCCAGTACTTC	CASSLRTDPQETQYF
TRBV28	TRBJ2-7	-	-	TGTGCCAGCAGTGCTTATAGGCCGGAAATATCCGGGCAGTACTTC	CASSAYRPEISGQYF
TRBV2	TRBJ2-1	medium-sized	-	TGTGCCAGCAGTGGGGGACTGGGGAACAATGAGCAGTTCTTC	CASSGGLGNNEQFF
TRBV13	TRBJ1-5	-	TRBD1	TGTGCCAGCAGCTACAGGGGCGAAGATCAGCCCCAGCATTTT	CASSYRGEDQPQHF
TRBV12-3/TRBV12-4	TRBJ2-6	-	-	TGTGCCAGCGGATACTCTGGGGCCAACGTCCTGACTTTC	CASGYSGANVLTF
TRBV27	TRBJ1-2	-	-	TGTGCCAGTAGGCTGAGGGTCCAGCCTAACTATGGCTACACCTTC	CASRLRVQPNYGYTF
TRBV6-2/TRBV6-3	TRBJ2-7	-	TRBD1	TGTTCCAGCAGTCACACGGGACAGGGTTACGAGCAGTACTTC	CSSSHTGQGYEQYF
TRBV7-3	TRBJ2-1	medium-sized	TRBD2	TGTGCCAGCAGCTTACGGCTAGCGGGCCACAATGAGCAGTTCTTC	CASSLRLAGHNEQFF
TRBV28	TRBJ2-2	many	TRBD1	TGTGCCGGCGGGGACAGGGGGGGGACCGGGGAGCTGTTTTTT	CAGGDRGGTGELFF
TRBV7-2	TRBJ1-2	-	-	TGTGCCAGCAGCTTAGCCATGGGCTATGGCTACACCTTC	CASSLAMGYGYTF
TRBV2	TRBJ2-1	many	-	TGTGCCAGCGGCCCTCGACCGGACAATGAGCAGTTCTTC	CASGPRPDNEQFF
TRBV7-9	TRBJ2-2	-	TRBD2	TGTGCCAGCAGCTGGACTAGCGGGAACACCGGGGAGCTGTTTTTT	CASSWTSGNTGELFF
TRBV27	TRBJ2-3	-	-	TGTGCCAGCAGTTTAAAGTGGAACCCTAGAGGGAGAAAAGATACGCAGTATTTT	CASSLKWNPRGRKDTQYF
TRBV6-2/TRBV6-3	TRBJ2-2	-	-	TGTGCCAGCAGTGGGCGGAAGTCGAACACCGGGGAGCTGTTTTTT	CASSGRKSNTGELFF
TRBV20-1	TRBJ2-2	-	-	TGCAGTGCTAGACGCCATGTGGCCGGGGAGCTGTTTTTT	CSARRHVAGELFF
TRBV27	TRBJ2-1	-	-	TGTGCCAGCAGTTCCGGGATGAAGGCCTACAATGAGCAGTTCTTC	CASSSGMKAYNEQFF
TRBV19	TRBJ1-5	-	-	TGTGCCAGTAGTATATACACCAAGGGGGGCAATCAGCCCCAGCATTTT	CASSIYTKGGNQPQHF
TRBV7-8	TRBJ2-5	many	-	TGTGCCAGCAGCCTCCCGAGCAGGGAAGAGACCCAGTACTTC	CASSLPSREETQYF
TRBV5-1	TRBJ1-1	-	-	TGCGCCAGCAGCTTTGACGAGAACACTGAAGCTTTCTTT	CASSFDENTEAFF